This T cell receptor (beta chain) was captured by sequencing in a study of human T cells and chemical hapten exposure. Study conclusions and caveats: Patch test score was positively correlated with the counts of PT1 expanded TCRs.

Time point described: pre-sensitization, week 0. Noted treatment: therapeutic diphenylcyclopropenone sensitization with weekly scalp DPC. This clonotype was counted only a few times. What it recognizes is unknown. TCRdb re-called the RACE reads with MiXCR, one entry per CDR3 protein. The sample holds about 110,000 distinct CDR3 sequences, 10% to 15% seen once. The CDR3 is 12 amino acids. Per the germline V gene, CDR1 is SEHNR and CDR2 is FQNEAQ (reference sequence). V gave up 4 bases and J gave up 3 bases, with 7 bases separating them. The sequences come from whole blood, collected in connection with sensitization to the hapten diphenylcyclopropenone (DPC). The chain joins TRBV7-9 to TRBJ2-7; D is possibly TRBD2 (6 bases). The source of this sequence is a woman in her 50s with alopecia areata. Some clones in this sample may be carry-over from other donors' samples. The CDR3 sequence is CASSSDYYEQYF. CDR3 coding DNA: TGTGCCAGCAGCTCGGACTACTACGAGCAGTACTTC. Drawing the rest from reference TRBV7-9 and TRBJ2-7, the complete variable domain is DTGVSQNPRHKITKRGQNVTFRCDPISEHNRLYWYRQTLGQGPEFLTYFQNEAQLEKSRLLSDRFSAERPKGSFSTLEIQRTEQGDSAMYLCASSSDYYEQYFGPGTRLTVT.